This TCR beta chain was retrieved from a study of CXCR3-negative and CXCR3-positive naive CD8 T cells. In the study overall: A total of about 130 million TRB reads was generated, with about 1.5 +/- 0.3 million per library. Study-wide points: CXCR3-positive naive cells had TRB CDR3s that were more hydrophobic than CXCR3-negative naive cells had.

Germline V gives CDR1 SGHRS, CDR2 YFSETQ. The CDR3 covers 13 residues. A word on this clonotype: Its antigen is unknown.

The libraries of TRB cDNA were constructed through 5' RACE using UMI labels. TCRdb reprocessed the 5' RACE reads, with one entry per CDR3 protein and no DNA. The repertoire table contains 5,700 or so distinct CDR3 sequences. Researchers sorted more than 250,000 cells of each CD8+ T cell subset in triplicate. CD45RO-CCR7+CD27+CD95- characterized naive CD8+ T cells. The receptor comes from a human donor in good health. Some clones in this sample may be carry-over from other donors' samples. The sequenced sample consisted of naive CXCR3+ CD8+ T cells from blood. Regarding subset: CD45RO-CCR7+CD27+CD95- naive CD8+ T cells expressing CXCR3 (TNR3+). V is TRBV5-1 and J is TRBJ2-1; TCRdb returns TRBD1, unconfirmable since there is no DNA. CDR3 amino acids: CASSIRDNNEQFF.